These 20 T cell receptor beta chains came from one sample sequenced in a study of cytomegalovirus exposure and HLA in healthy donors. The primer mix had 60 Vbeta and 13 Jbeta primers. Sequencing used immunoSEQ multiplex PCR; TCRdb keeps in-frame clones, though not all of them. The repertoire has about 130,000 clones, roughly 77% of them found once; the top ten carry roughly 5%. The sequenced sample consisted of PBMCs. Receptors originate from a man under 40 in good health and CMV-seronegative.

The chain links TRBV6-5 to TRBJ2-2; 8 nucleotides agree with TRBD1. The V gene end was trimmed by 4 bases and the J gene end by 0 bases; junction bases not matched to a gene: 1. Germline V CDR1 and CDR2: MNHEY, SVGAGI. This CDR3 comprises 15 residues. For the CDR3, the DNA is TGTGCCAGCAGTTGGGACAGGTCGAACACCGGGGAGCTGTTTTTT. This encodes CASSWDRSNTGELFF.

V is TRBV7-2 and J is TRBJ2-5; D is undetermined. Germline V gene data show CDR1 as SGHTA and CDR2 as FQGNSA. V was pared by 0 bases and J by 1 base, with 3 bases between. The CDR3 is 13 amino acids. The DNA for the CDR3 is TGTGCCAGCAGCTTAGCTAGCCAAGAGACCCAGTACTTC. Amino acids: CASSLASQETQYF.

The rearrangement links TRBV5-8 to TRBJ2-5, with D hard to call. The J call may be incorrect, as the DNA end agrees better with TRBJ2-7. This CDR3 is 10 amino acids long. Germline assignment: CDR1 SGHTS and CDR2 YDEGEE. CDR3 bases: TGTGCCAGCCGAAACTACGAGCAGTACTTC. This encodes CASRNYEQYF.

The chain has TRBV5-6 and TRBJ1-5, with 10 bases identical to TRBD1. V dropped 0 bases and J dropped 7; count of bases not matched to a gene: 4. Germline V CDR1 and CDR2: SGHDT, YYEEEE. The CDR3 sequence is 15 residues long. The CDR3 reads CASSLGGQGKQPQHF. CDR3 DNA sequence: TGTGCCAGCAGCTTGGGGGGACAGGGGAAGCAGCCCCAGCATTTT. Filled out from reference TRBV5-6 and TRBJ1-5, the complete variable domain reads DAGVTQSPTHLIKTRGQQVTLRCSPKSGHDTVSWYQQALGQGPQFIFQYYEEEERQRGNFPDRFSGHQFPNYSSELNVNALLLGDSALYLCASSLGGQGKQPQHFGDGTRLSIL.

The chain joins TRBV28 to TRBJ1-6; perhaps TRBD1 as D (6 bases). V gave up 8 bases and J gave up 7 bases, with 18 bases separating them. This CDR3 comprises 15 residues. Germline CDR1 MDHEN, CDR2 SYDVKM. The CDR3 bases are TGTGCCAGCCGACTCAGGGGATCGAGGAATTCACCCCTCCACTTT. It is translated as CASRLRGSRNSPLHF.

This clone was counted only a few times. This chain joins TRBV2 and TRBJ1-2, with 8 positions matching TRBD1. The CDR3 length is 16 residues. The ends lost 7 bases at V and 1 base at J; junction bases unmatched: 11. Germline CDR1 SNHLY, CDR2 FYNNEI. This CDR3 is CASIDRTGRVNYGYTF. The CDR3 region has the DNA TGTGCCAGCATAGATAGGACAGGGAGGGTTAACTATGGCTACACCTTC.

This clone has more than one count but fewer than ten. CDR3 bases: TGTGCCAGCAGGCCGACGGGACAGGGGGTCTCCCAGTACTTC. Its translation: CASRPTGQGVSQYF. J is TRBJ2-5 and V is TRBV6-5; 11 nucleotides line up with TRBD1. Losses at the gene ends were 6 bases for V and 9 bases for J; bases not matched to a gene: 9. The CDR3 is made up of 14 amino acids. Germline CDR1 MNHEY, CDR2 SVGAGI.

The gene calls are TRBV6-5 and TRBJ2-2; TRBD2 is a possible D gene (6 bases). CDR1 and CDR2 (germline): MNHEY, SVGAGI. The CDR3 extends over 14 amino acids. The V end lost 0 bases, the J end lost 7 bases, and 9 bases lay between the germline ends. As DNA, the CDR3 is TGTGCCAGCAGTTACTCGACGGGGGACGGGGAGCTGTTTTTT. It yields the protein CASSYSTGDGELFF.

The chain recombines TRBV28 with TRBJ1-5, with D perhaps matching TRBD1 (5 bases). Germline V lookup: CDR1 MDHEN, CDR2 SYDVKM. This CDR3 spans 14 amino acids. Trimming removed 7 bases from V and 2 bases from J, with 12 bases in between. CDR3 coding DNA: TGTGCCAGCATCCCGGCCAGGGGCAATCAGCCCCAGCATTTT. Protein: CASIPARGNQPQHF.

This sequence joins TRBV28 and TRBJ1-4, with no clear D. Germline V lookup: CDR1 MDHEN, CDR2 SYDVKM. This CDR3 is 15 amino acids long. V lost 1 base and J 7 bases, leaving 13 bases between the germline ends. The DNA of the CDR3 is TGTGCCAGCAGTTTATCGCGTCCCGGTAGTGAAAAACTGTTTTTT. Translation: CASSLSRPGSEKLFF.

The chain combines TRBV28 with TRBJ2-4; 9 bases align to TRBD2. CDR3 length: 16 residues. Germline CDR1 MDHEN, CDR2 SYDVKM. V was pared by 7 bases and J by 3 bases, with 10 bases of the junction left unmatched. In DNA form, the CDR3 reads TGTGCCAGCACTGCTTTAGCGGGAGTTGTCAAAAACATTCAGTACTTC. Protein product: CASTALAGVVKNIQYF.

This chain uses TRBV19 with TRBJ1-1; D perhaps matches TRBD1 (6 bases). The germline gives CDR1 LNHDA, CDR2 SQIVND (reference sequence). Trimming removed 1 base from V and 2 bases from J, with 8 bases in between. The CDR3 has 14 amino acids. The CDR3 sequence: CASSIGGPNTEAFF. The CDR3, as DNA: TGTGCCAGTAGTATAGGGGGGCCTAACACTGAAGCTTTCTTT.

The rearrangement links TRBV30 to TRBJ2-3; TRBD1 is a possible D gene (6 bases). V was trimmed by 2 bases and J by 0 bases, leaving 9 bases between them. The CDR3 loop spans 14 amino acids. Germline CDR1 reads GTSNPN; CDR2 reads SVGIG (reference sequence). This CDR3 reads CAWSSGQSTDTQYF. In DNA form, the CDR3 reads TGTGCCTGGAGTTCGGGACAAAGCACAGATACGCAGTATTTT.

Turning to this clone: In the same sample, other DNA sequences code for this CDR3. The V and J genes are TRBV5-1 and TRBJ2-6, with D hard to call. CDR3 size: 15 residues. The germline V gene has CDR1 SGHRS and CDR2 YFSETQ. V was clipped by 2 bases and J by 0 bases, with 6 bases between them. CDR3 nucleotide sequence: TGCGCCAGCAGCTTTCGGAGCTCTGGGGCCAACGTCCTGACTTTC. It encodes CASSFRSSGANVLTF.

V is TRBV19 and J is TRBJ2-3, with TRBD1 matching 7 bases. V trimming: 10 bases; J trimming: 2 bases; junction bases outside the gene matches: 6. Germline lookup yields CDR1 LNHDA and CDR2 SQIVND (reference sequence). The CDR3 is made up of 13 amino acids. CDR3 amino acids: CAILDRDTDTQYF. The CDR3 DNA is TGTGCCATCTTAGACAGGGACACAGATACGCAGTATTTT.

The genes are TRBV4-3 and TRBJ2-1, with 8 bases matching TRBD1. The trim removed 1 base at V and 5 bases at J, leaving 4 bases unmatched. Germline V gene sequence: CDR1 LGHNA, CDR2 YSLEER. The CDR3 totals 15 residues. The CDR3 DNA is TGCGCCAGCAGCCAAGGACAGGGGAGACACAATGAGCAGTTCTTC. Translation: CASSQGQGRHNEQFF.

This clone was seen just once. V usage is TRBV18 and J usage is TRBJ2-2, with 7 bases lining up with TRBD2. Germline loops: CDR1 KGHSH, CDR2 LQKENI. The length of the CDR3 is 15 residues. V gave up 3 bases and J gave up 5 bases; unmatched junction bases: 6. The CDR3 reads CASSPAGVLTGELFF. Written as DNA, the CDR3 is TGTGCCAGCTCACCGGCGGGAGTTCTGACCGGGGAGCTGTTTTTT. The full variable domain, completed using reference TRBV18 and TRBJ2-2, is NAGVMQNPRHLVRRRGQEARLRCSPMKGHSHVYWYRQLPEEGLKFMVYLQKENIIDESGMPKERFSAEFPKEGPSILRIQQVVRGDSAAYFCASSPAGVLTGELFFGEGSRLTVL.

This chain links TRBV28 with TRBJ2-7; no clear D. Trimming removed 6 bases at V and 4 bases at J, with 13 bases between. Per germline, CDR1 MDHEN and CDR2 SYDVKM. The CDR3 runs 13 residues. As DNA, the CDR3 is TGTGCCAGCAGAACCAACTCAAAATACGAGCAGTACTTC. It translates to CASRTNSKYEQYF.

The chain links TRBV14 to TRBJ1-4; 10 bases align to TRBD1. The germline V gene has CDR1 SGHDN and CDR2 FVKESK. The CDR3 has 15 residues. Trimming removed 7 bases from V and 8 bases from J; junction bases left unmatched: 10. CDR3: CASIPTGGAGEKLFF. Here the CDR3 DNA reads TGTGCCAGCATTCCGACAGGGGGCGCGGGAGAAAAACTGTTTTTT.

The chain links TRBV5-6 to TRBJ2-3; TRBD2 might be the D (6 bases). V was clipped by 4 bases and J by 3 bases, with 18 bases between them. The CDR3 loop spans 16 amino acids. Germline CDR1 is SGHDT and CDR2 is YYEEEE. This chain's CDR3 is CASSPVLAGLTDTQYF. The DNA of the CDR3 is TGTGCCAGCAGCCCGGTCCTCGCGGGGTTGACAGATACGCAGTATTTT.